These 27 T cell receptor beta chains came from one sample sequenced in a study of prognosis after radiotherapy for stage I lung cancer. The genomic DNA TCR beta CDR3 region underwent two rounds of multiplex PCR. Specific primers for each TRBV and TRBJ gene were what first-round PCR used. One entry per CDR3 protein, called by TCRdb with MiXCR from the multiplex PCR reads. This repertoire shows some 34,000 distinct CDR3 sequences, about 32% found once; its top ten account for 25% to 30%. The source material was PBMCs, sampled before or after stereotactic body radiation therapy (not recorded which). The receptors originated from a donor over 45 with non-small cell lung cancer.

Details on this clonotype: A clone one base away is much larger, so this may be a read error. The gene calls are TRBV7-2 and TRBJ2-5, with D uncertain. The CDR3 has 15 amino acids. Germline lookup yields CDR1 SGHTA and CDR2 FQGNSA. The CDR3 is CASSLLVGFQEAQYF. CDR3 DNA: TGTGCCAGCAGCTTGCTCGTTGGGTTCCAAGAGGCCCAGTACTTC.

This clonotype was recorded many times. V is TRBV2 and J is TRBJ1-5; possible D gene TRBD1, 5 bases. Trimming stripped 4 bases from V and 3 bases from J, with 10 bases between. This CDR3 has 14 amino acids. Germline loops: CDR1 SNHLY, CDR2 FYNNEI. CDR3: CASSGQGNNQPQHF. The CDR3, as DNA: TGTGCCAGCAGTGGGCAGGGCAACAATCAGCCCCAGCATTTT.

Many counts were recorded for this clonotype. V and J are TRBV6-5 and TRBJ1-1; 11 nucleotides match TRBD1. The CDR3 totals 18 residues. The germline CDR1 and CDR2 sequences are MNHEY and SVGAGI. V gave up 2 bases and J gave up 1 base; unmatched junction bases: 9. Here the CDR3 reads CASSYNPGQGAKNTEAFF. The CDR3 nucleotides read TGTGCCAGCAGTTACAACCCAGGACAGGGGGCGAAGAACACTGAAGCTTTCTTT.

In this sample, this clonotype turned up many times. The J gene is TRBJ2-5, the V gene TRBV9; 11 nucleotides align to TRBD1. The CDR3 sequence is 15 residues long. Germline CDR1 reads SGDLS; CDR2 reads YYNGEE. V shed 4 bases, J shed 4 bases, and the junction held 6 bases outside the gene matches. The CDR3 spells CASSSRTGGVETQYF. The CDR3 bases are TGTGCCAGCAGCTCCCGGACAGGGGGCGTAGAGACCCAGTACTTC.

V and J are TRBV6-2 or TRBV6-3 and TRBJ2-7; D is uncertain. The ends were cut back, 10 bases at V and 1 base at J, with 17 bases in the middle. Germline lookup yields CDR1 MNHEY and CDR2 SVGEGT. This CDR3 contains 14 residues. The CDR3 is CATAQMTASYEQYF. As DNA, the CDR3 is TGTGCCACCGCACAAATGACTGCTTCCTACGAGCAGTACTTC.

Ten or more counts support this clonotype. The V call is TRBV6-5, the J call TRBJ1-2, with no clear D. CDR3 size: 14 residues. Trimming cost V 2 bases and J 4 bases, with 11 bases left between them. From germline, CDR1 is MNHEY and CDR2 SVGAGI. Here the CDR3 reads CASSYRARGYGYTF. The CDR3, as DNA: TGTGCCAGCAGTTACAGGGCTCGCGGCTATGGCTACACCTTC.

This clonotype was recorded many times. The chain joins TRBV7-9 to TRBJ2-5, with 12 bases matching TRBD1. The V and J ends lost 5 bases and 7 bases, in that order; junction bases with no gene match: 8. The CDR3 extends over 15 amino acids. Germline CDR1 and CDR2: SEHNR and FQNEAQ (reference sequence). CDR3 residues: CASSPGTGGLGTQYF. The CDR3 DNA reads as TGTGCCAGCAGCCCCGGGACAGGGGGCTTGGGGACCCAGTACTTC.

This chain connects TRBV5-1 to TRBJ2-7; 7 bases line up with TRBD2. The CDR3 spans 14 residues. Trimming cost V 4 bases and J 0 bases; bases outside gene matches: 4. Germline V lookup: CDR1 SGHRS, CDR2 YFSETQ. The CDR3 region is CASSPGLNSYEQYF. CDR3 nucleotides: TGCGCCAGCAGCCCGGGACTAAACTCCTACGAGCAGTACTTC.

This chain connects TRBV7-2 to TRBJ1-2; 7 bases map to TRBD1. This CDR3 has 16 residues. In germline, CDR1 is SGHTA, CDR2 FQGNSA. J was trimmed by 3 bases and V by 4 bases; bases with no gene match: 11. CDR3 nucleotide sequence: TGTGCCAGCAGCTCAGGGGGGGGTTGTGATGACTATGGCTACACCTTC. It yields the protein CASSSGGGCDDYGYTF.

This clonotype came up many times. The chain combines TRBV9 with TRBJ2-1; 7 nucleotides line up with TRBD2. The V segment lost 5 bases and the J segment 5 bases; nucleotides outside the gene matches: 10. The CDR3 runs 15 residues. The germline V gene has CDR1 SGDLS and CDR2 YYNGEE. The CDR3 nucleotides read TGTGCCAGCAGTGGCGTGGGGGGGGGAAACAATGAGCAGTTCTTC. The encoded protein is CASSGVGGGNNEQFF.

This clonotype was recorded at least ten times. The J gene is TRBJ1-3, the V gene TRBV6-1; the D is unclear. Trimming removed 5 bases at V and 2 bases at J, with 16 bases between. The germline V gene encodes CDR1 MNHNS and CDR2 SASEGT. The CDR3 is 16 amino acids. This CDR3 is CASSRSSLSTGNTIYF. In DNA form, the CDR3 reads TGTGCCAGCAGTCGGTCCTCTTTGTCTACTGGAAACACCATATATTTT.

On this clonotype itself: A far more abundant clone sits one base away, making this likely a read error. The V gene is TRBV7-2, the J gene TRBJ1-3; D is unresolved. This CDR3 contains 14 residues. Germline V gene lookup returns CDR1 SGHTA and CDR2 FQGNSA. V lost 2 bases and J 1 base, leaving 6 bases between the germline ends. For the CDR3, the DNA is TGTGCCAGCAGCTTATCGGTATCTGGAAACACCATATATTTT. Its translation is CASSLSVSGNTIYF.

This clonotype is categorized as medium-sized. V gene TRBV6-1 combines with J gene TRBJ2-2, with 8 bases fitting TRBD1. V was pared by 5 bases and J by 5 bases, with 7 bases of the junction left unmatched. The germline gives CDR1 MNHNS, CDR2 SASEGT. The CDR3 runs 15 residues. In DNA, the CDR3 is TGTGCCAGCAGTTACCACAGGGGGTCTACCGGGGAGCTGTTTTTT. It is translated as CASSYHRGSTGELFF.

This clonotype was detected a few times. At one end the junction does not follow the germline gene, possibly because of a read error. This chain links TRBV7-9 with TRBJ2-5, with D tentatively TRBD1 or TRBD2 (5 bases each). The CDR3 runs 14 residues. Germline V gene sequence: CDR1 SEHNR, CDR2 FQNEAQ (reference sequence). The CDR3 coding sequence is TGTGCCCGCAGCTTAGCAGGGACCCAAGAGACCCAGTACTTC. As protein: CARSLAGTQETQYF. Using reference TRBV7-9 and TRBJ2-5 for the parts outside the CDR3, the full variable domain is DTGVSQNPRHKITKRGQNVTFRCDPISEHNRLYWYRQTLGQGPEFLTYFQNEAQLEKSRLLSDRFSAERPKGSFSTLEIQRTEQGDSAMYLCARSLAGTQETQYFGPGTRLLVL.

This clonotype has only a few counts. Since the CDR3 does not end with the conserved phenylalanine or tryptophan, this likely comes from a read error. The V gene is TRBV7-2, the J gene TRBJ1-2, with D perhaps matching TRBD1 (6 bases). Trimming took off 5 bases at V and 11 bases at J, with 18 bases between the two ends. Looked up from germline, CDR1 is SGHTA and CDR2 is FQGNSA. The CDR3 has 13 residues. In nucleotides, the CDR3 is TGTGCCAGCAGCGCAGGGGCGGCTGGTCGTTACACCCTC. Protein product: CASSAGAAGRYTL.

Note on this clonotype: A much larger clonotype is one base distant, so this may be a read error. This likely comes from a read error, as the CDR3 has no conserved phenylalanine or tryptophan at its end. The chain uses TRBV30 and TRBJ2-5; 10 bases are a match to TRBD1. Trimming removed 3 bases from V and 4 bases from J; junction bases left unmatched: 2. The CDR3 runs 13 residues. In germline, CDR1 is GTSNPN, CDR2 SVGIG (reference sequence). The chain's CDR3 is CAWRGTGVETQYL. The CDR3, as DNA: TGTGCCTGGAGGGGGACAGGGGTAGAGACCCAGTACCTC.

This clonotype was seen repeatedly, ten times or more. The chain links TRBV6-1 to TRBJ2-7; 7 nucleotides agree with TRBD1. The length of the CDR3 is 17 residues. Trimming removed 2 bases from V and 2 bases from J; junction bases left unmatched: 12. Germline CDR1 and CDR2: MNHNS and SASEGT. For the CDR3, the DNA is TGTGCCAGCAGTGAACGGGGTGGTGGGGACAGAGCCTACGAGCAGTACTTC. Translation gives CASSERGGGDRAYEQYF.

Turning to this clonotype: A far larger clone is a single base away, which makes a read error likely. The chain joins TRBV27 to TRBJ2-2; D may be TRBD2 (5 bases). The CDR3 sequence is 15 residues long. CDR1 and CDR2 (germline): MNHEY, SMNVEV (reference sequence). Deletions cut 2 bases from V and 4 bases from J, with 11 bases between. CDR3 residues: CASSLLHGSTGELFF. In DNA, the CDR3 is TGTGCCAGCAGTTTACTGCATGGGAGCACCGGGGAGCTGTTTTTT.

The chain uses TRBV9 and TRBJ2-2; D may be TRBD2 (6 bases). CDR3 size: 16 residues. Germline CDR1 and CDR2: SGDLS and YYNGEE. The ends were cut back, 6 bases at V and 3 bases at J, with 18 bases in the middle. In nucleotides, the CDR3 is TGTGCCAGCATCTCTTTCGGCGGAGGGGACACCGGGGAGCTGTTTTTT. It translates to CASISFGGGDTGELFF.

This clonotype was picked up many times. The chain uses TRBV6-5 and TRBJ1-1; no definite D call. The CDR3 extends over 14 amino acids. Trimming removed 2 bases from V and 4 bases from J, with 11 bases in between. The germline gives CDR1 MNHEY, CDR2 SVGAGI. In DNA form, the CDR3 reads TGTGCCAGCAGTTACAGCAGTCCGGGCACTGAAGCTTTCTTT. It specifies CASSYSSPGTEAFF.

This clonotype was found once. Given a much more abundant clone one base away, this may be a read error. The rearrangement joins TRBV5-6 to TRBJ2-2; D is uncertain. Trimming left V 0 bases short and J 4 bases short, with 10 bases between. This CDR3 spans 15 amino acids. Per the germline V gene, CDR1 is SGHDT and CDR2 is YYEEEE. Here the CDR3 reads CASSLGVGITGELFF. For the CDR3, the DNA is TGTGCCAGCAGCTTGGGAGTGGGAATCACCGGGGAGCTGTTTTTT.

This clonotype was seen at least ten times. This rearrangement joins TRBV27 to TRBJ2-3; 10 bases agree with TRBD2. CDR3 length equals 13 residues. V lost 6 bases and J lost 10; bases outside the gene matches: 7. The germline V gene encodes CDR1 MNHEY and CDR2 SMNVEV (reference sequence). CDR3 region: CASRSLAGTPQYF. In nucleotides, the CDR3 is TGTGCCAGCAGGTCACTAGCGGGGACCCCGCAGTATTTT.

Points on this clonotype: A far larger clone is off by one base, so a read error is likely. The V call is TRBV6-8, the J call TRBJ1-3; TRBD1 agrees at 7 bases. The CDR3 has 12 amino acids. Looked up from germline, CDR1 is MNHGY and CDR2 is SAAAGT. The CDR3 loop reads CAGGAGGSTIYF. CDR3 DNA sequence: TGTGCAGGGGGCGCGGGCGGAAGCACCATATATTTT.

This clonotype was recorded many times. The chain joins TRBV11-2 to TRBJ1-2; D gene unclear. Looked up from germline, CDR1 is SGHAT and CDR2 is FQNNGV. The CDR3 consists of 12 residues. Between the trimmed V and J ends, which lost 2 bases and 6 bases, there was a span of 7 bases. The CDR3 loop reads CASSLSADGYTF. The CDR3 DNA reads TGTGCCAGCAGCTTATCAGCTGATGGCTACACCTTC. Together with reference TRBV11-2 and TRBJ1-2, the CDR3 gives the full variable domain: EAGVAQSPRYKIIEKRQSVAFWCNPISGHATLYWYQQILGQGPKLLIQFQNNGVVDDSQLPKDRFSAERLKGVDSTLKIQPAKLEDSAVYLCASSLSADGYTFGSGTRLTVV.

This clonotype has a count of ten or more. The chain recombines TRBV5-1 with TRBJ1-2, with TRBD1 identical over 8 bases. V lost 4 bases and J lost 5; bases outside the gene matches: 7. Germline lookup yields CDR1 SGHRS and CDR2 YFSETQ. The CDR3 is 14 amino acids. CDR3 region: CASSPGQGRYGYTF. The CDR3 DNA reads TGCGCCAGCAGCCCCGGACAGGGAAGATATGGCTACACCTTC.

Ten or more counts support this clonotype. This chain joins TRBV19 and TRBJ2-2; TRBD1 matches at 7 bases. The CDR3 is 15 amino acids. V shed 6 bases, J shed 4 bases, and the junction held 8 bases outside the gene matches. The germline gives CDR1 LNHDA, CDR2 SQIVND (reference sequence). The DNA for the CDR3 is TGTGCCAGTAGCTTAGACAGGGTGGGCACCGGGGAGCTGTTTTTT. Amino acids: CASSLDRVGTGELFF.

V and J are TRBV20-1 and TRBJ1-5, with 7 bases that match TRBD1. The CDR3 is 15 amino acids. Trimming at V came to 3 bases and at J to 2 bases, leaving 7 bases not matched to a gene. Germline V gene data show CDR1 as DFQATT and CDR2 as SNEGSKA (reference sequence). DNA for the CDR3: TGCAGTGCTAGCCTGACAGGGATCGGCAATCAGCCCCAGCATTTT. Amino acids: CSASLTGIGNQPQHF.